In its sample, the clone carrying this T cell receptor (beta chain) was seen many times. Its antigen is unknown. The sample is drawn from a study of T-cell reconstitution after alpha-beta-depleted transplantation in children. Findings and caveats of the study: At day 60, the high TCRbeta diversity found in some patients originated from recipient T cells and thymic progenitors that had survived.

As it was prepared, the TCRbeta library received unique molecular identifiers. TCRdb processed the PCR reads anew with MiXCR; each CDR3 protein has one entry. The repertoire holds about 640,000 distinct CDR3 sequences, with 10% to 15% as singletons. The CDR3 covers 13 residues. The V end was cut by 3 bases, the J end by 1 base, with 8 bases between. Per germline, CDR1 SQVTM and CDR2 ANQGSEA. This material consisted of PBMCs, mostly from graft donor cells, taken 360 days after TCRalphabeta/CD19-depleted stem cell transplant. This clonotype was obtained from a male patient aged 10 to 17 who had a stem cell transplant for acute myeloid leukemia, so the T cells may come from the graft donor. V gene TRBV29-1 combines with J gene TRBJ2-3; D is undetermined. The CDR3, as DNA: TGCAGCGTTGACCCTACAGGCACAGATACGCAGTATTTT. This codes for CSVDPTGTDTQYF.